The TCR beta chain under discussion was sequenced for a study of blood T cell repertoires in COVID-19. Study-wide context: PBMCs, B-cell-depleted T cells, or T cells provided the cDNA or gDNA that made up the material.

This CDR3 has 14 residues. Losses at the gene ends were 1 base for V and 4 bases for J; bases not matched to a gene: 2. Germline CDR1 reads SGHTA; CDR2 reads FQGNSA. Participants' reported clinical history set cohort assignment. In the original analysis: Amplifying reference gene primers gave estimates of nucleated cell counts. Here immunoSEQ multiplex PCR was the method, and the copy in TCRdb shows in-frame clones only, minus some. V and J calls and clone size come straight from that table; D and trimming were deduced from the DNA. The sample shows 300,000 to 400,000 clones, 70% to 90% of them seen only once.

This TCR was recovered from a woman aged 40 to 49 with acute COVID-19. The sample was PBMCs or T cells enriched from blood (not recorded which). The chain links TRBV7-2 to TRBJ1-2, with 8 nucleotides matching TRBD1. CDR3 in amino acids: CASSLEGTGYGYTF. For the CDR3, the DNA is TGTGCCAGCAGCTTAGAGGGGACAGGCTATGGCTACACCTTC.